These 16 T cell receptor beta chains were sequenced from one sample in a study of blood T cell repertoires in COVID-19. The assay was immunoSEQ multiplex PCR, and TCRdb's table has in-frame clones only and misses some. The sample has about 480,000 clones, 70% to 90% seen once. Sequencing was carried out using peripheral blood. These receptors were obtained from a woman aged 45-65 years with COVID-19, enrolled during active disease.

This clone was found once. The chain uses TRBV9 and TRBJ2-1, with 9 nucleotides matching TRBD1. Germline V CDR1 and CDR2: SGDLS, YYNGEE. This CDR3 region has 17 residues. Trimming took 0 bases from V and 2 from J; bases not matched to a gene: 6. The CDR3 DNA follows: TGTGCCAGCAGCGTAGGAGACGACAGGGGGGCCTACAATGAGCAGTTCTTC. Translated, it gives CASSVGDDRGAYNEQFF.

The CDR3, as DNA: TGTGCCAGCAGGATACGGGTGAACACTGAAGCTTTCTTT. Its translation is CASRIRVNTEAFF. The chain links TRBV12-3 or TRBV12-4 to TRBJ1-1; D gene unclear. The V gene lost 6 bases and the J gene lost 0 bases, with 8 bases spanning the gap. The length of the CDR3 is 13 residues.

J is TRBJ2-5 and V is TRBV2; D call uncertain. V was pared by 3 bases and J by 3 bases, with 8 bases between. Germline CDR1 and CDR2: SNHLY and FYNNEI. This CDR3 spans 13 amino acids. The CDR3 DNA reads as TGTGCCAGCAGTGAGGCTCTTAAAGAGACCCAGTACTTC. Protein: CASSEALKETQYF.

The V gene is TRBV11-2, the J gene TRBJ1-2; D is possibly TRBD1 (5 bases). Germline CDR1 reads SGHAT; CDR2 reads FQNNGV. This CDR3 has 12 residues. The V and J ends lost 3 bases and 7 bases respectively, with 9 bases between them. In nucleotides, the CDR3 is TGTGCCAGCAGCTTCGGGGGTGGTGGCTACACCTTC. Its translation: CASSFGGGGYTF.

This chain uses TRBV29-1 with TRBJ1-3; 7 bases fit TRBD1. The CDR3 has 17 residues. The germline gives CDR1 SQVTM, CDR2 ANQGSEA. This chain's CDR3 is CRAERQGGIDSGNTIYF. The CDR3 nucleotides are TGCAGGGCAGAGAGACAGGGCGGTATTGACTCTGGAAACACCATATATTTT.

The chain carries TRBV27 and TRBJ1-2; 10 bases line up with TRBD1. Germline V CDR1 and CDR2: MNHEY, SMNVEV (reference sequence). Germline trimming cut 5 bases from V and 1 base from J; bases unmatched to any gene: 4. The CDR3 has 15 amino acids. DNA of the CDR3: TGTGCCAGCAGTCCCAGGACAGGGGGTAACTATGGCTACACCTTC. It translates to CASSPRTGGNYGYTF.

The chain carries TRBV24-1 and TRBJ1-1; D is possibly TRBD1 (6 bases). V was cut by 4 bases and J by 10 bases, with 24 bases left in between. The CDR3 has 16 amino acids. CDR1 and CDR2 (germline): KGHDR, SFDVKD. CDR3: CATSDAHGGRPMGAFF. The CDR3 DNA reads as TGTGCCACCAGTGACGCTCACGGGGGGCGTCCCATGGGAGCTTTCTTT.

This sequence joins TRBV5-6 and TRBJ1-1, with a possible D match to TRBD1 (6 bases). Germline lookup yields CDR1 SGHDT and CDR2 YYEEEE. V was shortened by 1 base and J by 2 bases, with 9 bases between the two germline ends. This CDR3 comprises 14 residues. CDR3 amino acids: CASSLWGTNTEAFF. The CDR3 DNA reads TGTGCCAGCAGCTTGTGGGGGACAAACACTGAAGCTTTCTTT.

This clone showed up just once. CDR3 sequence (DNA): TGTGCCAGCAGCTGGGTGACAGGCCCCTACGAGCAGTACTTC. Protein product: CASSWVTGPYEQYF. This chain connects TRBV7-8 to TRBJ2-7, with D possibly being TRBD1 (6 bases). With 4 bases removed from V and 2 bases from J, the gap between germline ends came to 12 bases. Germline CDR1 reads SGHVS; CDR2 reads FQNEAQ. The CDR3 extends over 14 amino acids.

V usage is TRBV5-1 and J usage is TRBJ2-3, with 8 positions matching TRBD2. Trimming removed 6 bases from V and 3 bases from J; junction bases left unmatched: 9. The CDR3 covers 15 residues. CDR1 is SGHRS, CDR2 YFSETQ, per germline. The CDR3 loop reads CASNPGLVMTDTQYF. The CDR3 DNA is TGCGCCAGCAACCCGGGACTAGTTATGACAGATACGCAGTATTTT.

This chain uses TRBV28 with TRBJ1-2; unclear D gene. Trimming stripped 7 bases from V and 6 bases from J, with 15 bases between. CDR1 is MDHEN and CDR2 is SYDVKM in the germline V gene. This CDR3 is built from 13 residues. The chain's CDR3 is CASMVSADHGYTF. The CDR3 DNA reads as TGTGCCAGCATGGTTTCGGCGGATCATGGCTACACCTTC.

This chain connects TRBV5-6 to TRBJ2-7; D remains unclear. CDR3 length equals 14 residues. Germline V gene sequence: CDR1 SGHDT, CDR2 YYEEEE. The germline V and J ends were trimmed by 4 bases and 0 bases, with 11 bases remaining between them. CDR3 sequence (DNA): TGTGCCAGCAGCACAGACATGATCTCCTACGAGCAGTACTTC. Its protein is CASSTDMISYEQYF.

This chain connects TRBV6-5 to TRBJ2-7, with TRBD2 matching 8 bases. The junction had 6 bases not matched to a gene; V was cut back by 2 bases and J by 3 bases. CDR3 length: 15 amino acids. CDR1 and CDR2 (germline): MNHEY, SVGAGI. This CDR3 reads CASSYAGGGYYEQYF. CDR3 in DNA: TGTGCCAGCAGTTACGCGGGCGGGGGGTACTACGAGCAGTACTTC.

V and J are TRBV19 and TRBJ1-1; 8 nucleotides match TRBD1. Germline CDR1 reads LNHDA; CDR2 reads SQIVND (reference sequence). J gave up 6 bases and V 6 bases, and 12 bases lay outside the gene matches. The CDR3 consists of 15 residues. The CDR3 region has the DNA TGTGCCAGTAGGCTTTATCAGGGGGCTAGCGCTGAAGCTTTCTTT. Encoded protein: CASRLYQGASAEAFF.

J is TRBJ1-3 and V is TRBV5-1; 7 bases fit TRBD1. V was pared by 4 bases and J by 2 bases, with 9 bases of the junction left unmatched. The CDR3 length is 16 residues. CDR1 is SGHRS and CDR2 is YFSETQ in the germline V gene. The CDR3 DNA reads as TGCGCCAGCAGCCCTCGACAGGGTTTGGCTGGAAACACCATATATTTT. Its protein is CASSPRQGLAGNTIYF. Filled out from reference TRBV5-1 and TRBJ1-3, the complete variable domain reads KAGVTQTPRYLIKTRGQQVTLSCSPISGHRSVSWYQQTPGQGLQFLFEYFSETQRNKGNFPGRFSGRQFSNSRSEMNVSTLELGDSALYLCASSPRQGLAGNTIYFGEGSWLTVV.

This clone was seen a few times. The rearrangement links TRBV6-5 to TRBJ2-2; D perhaps matches TRBD2 (6 bases). V was pared by 10 bases and J by 5 bases, with 14 bases between. This CDR3 comprises 13 residues. Germline CDR1 reads MNHEY; CDR2 reads SVGAGI. The CDR3 reads CATRDWRTGELFF. The DNA for the CDR3 is TGTGCCACCAGGGACTGGAGGACCGGGGAGCTGTTTTTT.